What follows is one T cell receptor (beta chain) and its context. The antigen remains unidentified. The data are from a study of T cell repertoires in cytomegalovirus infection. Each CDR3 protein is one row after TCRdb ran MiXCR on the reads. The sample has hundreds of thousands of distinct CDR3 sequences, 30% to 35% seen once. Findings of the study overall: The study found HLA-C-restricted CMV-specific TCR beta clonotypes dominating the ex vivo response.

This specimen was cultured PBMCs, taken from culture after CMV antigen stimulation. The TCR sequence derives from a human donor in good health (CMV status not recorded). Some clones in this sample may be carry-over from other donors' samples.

CDR3 sequence: CASSSILYEQYF. The CDR3 coding sequence is TGTGCCAGCAGCTCCATTCTCTACGAGCAGTACTTC. The chain is built from TRBV7-9 and TRBJ2-7; no definite D call. Germline loops: CDR1 SEHNR, CDR2 FQNEAQ (reference sequence). The length of the CDR3 is 12 residues. V lost 4 bases to trimming and J lost 3 bases, with 7 bases between them.